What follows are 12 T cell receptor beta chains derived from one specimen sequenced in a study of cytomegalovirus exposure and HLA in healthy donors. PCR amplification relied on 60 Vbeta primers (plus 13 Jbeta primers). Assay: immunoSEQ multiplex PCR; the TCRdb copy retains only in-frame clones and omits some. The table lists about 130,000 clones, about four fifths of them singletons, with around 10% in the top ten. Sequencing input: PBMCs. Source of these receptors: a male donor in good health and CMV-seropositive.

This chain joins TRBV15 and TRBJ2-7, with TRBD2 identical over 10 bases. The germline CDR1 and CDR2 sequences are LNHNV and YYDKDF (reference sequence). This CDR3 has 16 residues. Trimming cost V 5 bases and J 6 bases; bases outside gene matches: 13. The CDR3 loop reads CATSLRTLAGGLEQYF. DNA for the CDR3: TGTGCCACCAGCCTCCGAACCTTAGCGGGGGGCCTCGAGCAGTACTTC.

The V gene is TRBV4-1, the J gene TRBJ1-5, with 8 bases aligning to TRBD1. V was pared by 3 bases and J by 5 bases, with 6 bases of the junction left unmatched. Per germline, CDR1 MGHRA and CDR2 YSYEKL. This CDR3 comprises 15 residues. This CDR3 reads CASSQADREDQPQHF. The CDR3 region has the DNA TGCGCCAGCAGCCAGGCGGACAGGGAGGATCAGCCCCAGCATTTT.

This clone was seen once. This CDR3 is CASSLSGTDYGYTF. CDR3 bases: TGTGCCAGCAGTTTATCAGGGACTGACTATGGCTACACCTTC. The genes are TRBV27 and TRBJ1-2; D is perhaps TRBD1 (5 bases). This CDR3 has 14 amino acids. Germline V gene sequence: CDR1 MNHEY, CDR2 SMNVEV (reference sequence). V was shortened by 0 bases and J by 3 bases, with 8 bases between the two germline ends.

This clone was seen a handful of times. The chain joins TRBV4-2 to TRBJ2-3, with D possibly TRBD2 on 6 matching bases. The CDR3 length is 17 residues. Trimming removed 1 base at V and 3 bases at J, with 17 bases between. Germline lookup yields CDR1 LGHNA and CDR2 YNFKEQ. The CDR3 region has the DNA TGTGCCAGCAGCCAAGGTACAGGCGGGGATGGGACAGATACGCAGTATTTT. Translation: CASSQGTGGDGTDTQYF.

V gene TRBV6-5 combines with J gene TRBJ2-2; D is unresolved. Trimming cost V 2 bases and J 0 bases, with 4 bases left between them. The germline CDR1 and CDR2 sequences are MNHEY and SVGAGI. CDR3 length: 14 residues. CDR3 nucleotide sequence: TGTGCCAGCAGTTACCTAACGAACACCGGGGAGCTGTTTTTT. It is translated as CASSYLTNTGELFF.

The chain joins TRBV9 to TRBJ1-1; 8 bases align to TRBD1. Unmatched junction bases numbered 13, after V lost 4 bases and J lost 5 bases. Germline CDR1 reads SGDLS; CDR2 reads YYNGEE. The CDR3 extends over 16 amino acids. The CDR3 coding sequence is TGTGCCAGCAGCCCACTCGCAACAGGGGGTAGGACTGAAGCTTTCTTT. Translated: CASSPLATGGRTEAFF.

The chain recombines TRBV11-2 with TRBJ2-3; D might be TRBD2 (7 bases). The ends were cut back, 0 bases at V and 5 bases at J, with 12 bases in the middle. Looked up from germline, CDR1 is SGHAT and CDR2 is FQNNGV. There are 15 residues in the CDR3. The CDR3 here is CASSLDRGGIDTQYF. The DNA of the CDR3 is TGTGCCAGCAGCTTAGATAGGGGGGGTATAGATACGCAGTATTTT.

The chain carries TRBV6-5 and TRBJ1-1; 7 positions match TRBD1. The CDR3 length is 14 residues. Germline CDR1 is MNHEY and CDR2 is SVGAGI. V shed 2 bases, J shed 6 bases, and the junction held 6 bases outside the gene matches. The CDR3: CASSYAYRGPEAFF. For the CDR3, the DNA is TGTGCCAGCAGTTACGCCTACAGGGGACCTGAAGCTTTCTTT.

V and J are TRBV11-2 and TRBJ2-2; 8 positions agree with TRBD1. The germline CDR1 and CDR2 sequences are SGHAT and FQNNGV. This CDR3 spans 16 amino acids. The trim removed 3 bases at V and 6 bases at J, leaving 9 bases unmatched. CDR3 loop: CASSFLRQGLAGELFF. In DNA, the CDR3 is TGTGCCAGCAGCTTCTTAAGACAGGGGTTGGCCGGGGAGCTGTTTTTT.

In DNA form, the CDR3 reads TGTGCCAGCAGTGACTTCGGGACAGGGGCCACCGGGGAGCTGTTTTTT. Its protein is CASSDFGTGATGELFF. This rearrangement joins TRBV11-3 to TRBJ2-2, with 10 bases matching TRBD1. Germline assignment: CDR1 SGHNT and CDR2 YENEEA. With 6 bases clipped from V and 4 bases from J, the junction kept 8 bases outside the gene matches. The CDR3 length is 16 residues. Variable domain in full (rest from reference TRBV11-3 and TRBJ2-2): EAGVVQSPRYKIIEKKQPVAFWCNPISGHNTLYWYLQNLGQGPELLIRYENEEAVDDSQLPKDRFSAERLKGVDSTLKIQPAELGDSAVYLCASSDFGTGATGELFFGEGSRLTVL.

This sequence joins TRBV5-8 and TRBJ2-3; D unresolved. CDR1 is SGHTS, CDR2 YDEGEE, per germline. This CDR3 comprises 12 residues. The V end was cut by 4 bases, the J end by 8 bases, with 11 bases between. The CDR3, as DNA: TGTGCCAGCAGCCCCTCGAGAGTTACGCAGTATTTT. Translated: CASSPSRVTQYF.

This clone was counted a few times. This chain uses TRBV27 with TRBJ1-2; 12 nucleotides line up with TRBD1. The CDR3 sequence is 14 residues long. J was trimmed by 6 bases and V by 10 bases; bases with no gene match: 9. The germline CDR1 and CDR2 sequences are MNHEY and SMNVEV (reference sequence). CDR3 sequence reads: CATRLGQGANGYTF. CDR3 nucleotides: TGTGCCACCCGACTGGGACAGGGGGCTAATGGCTACACCTTC.